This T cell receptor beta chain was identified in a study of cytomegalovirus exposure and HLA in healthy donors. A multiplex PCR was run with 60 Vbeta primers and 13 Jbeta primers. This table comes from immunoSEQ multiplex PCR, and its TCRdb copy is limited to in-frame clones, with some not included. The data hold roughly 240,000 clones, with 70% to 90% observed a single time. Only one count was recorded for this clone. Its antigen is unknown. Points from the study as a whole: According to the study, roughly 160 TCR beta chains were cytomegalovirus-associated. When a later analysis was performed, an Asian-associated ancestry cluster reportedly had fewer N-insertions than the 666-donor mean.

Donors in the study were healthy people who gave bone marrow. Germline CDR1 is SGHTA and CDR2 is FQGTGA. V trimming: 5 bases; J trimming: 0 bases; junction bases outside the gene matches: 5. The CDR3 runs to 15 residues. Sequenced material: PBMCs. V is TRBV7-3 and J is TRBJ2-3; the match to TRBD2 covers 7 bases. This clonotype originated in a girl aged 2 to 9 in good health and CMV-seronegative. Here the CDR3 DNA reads TGTGCCAGCAGCCCGAGACTAGCTAGCACAGATACGCAGTATTTT. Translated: CASSPRLASTDTQYF.